This T cell receptor (beta chain) was identified in a study of blood T cell repertoires in COVID-19. The wider study: PBMCs, B-cell-depleted T cells, or T cells provided the cDNA or gDNA that made up the material.

Original processing notes: It was from reference gene primer amplification that nucleated cell counts were estimated. TCRdb's table, derived via immunoSEQ multiplex PCR, lists solely in-frame clones and lacks some. V and J calls and clone size follow that table, whereas D and trimming were derived from the DNA. The sample lists 140,000 to 150,000 clones, about 87% occurring once. The CDR3 is 13 residues long. Germline V lookup: CDR1 SGHRS, CDR2 YFSETQ. Unmatched junction bases numbered 6, after V lost 7 bases and J lost 6 bases. The TCR was taken from a human donor with COVID-19, enrolled during active disease. The donor label of this sample is uncertain. Sequenced material: peripheral blood. The rearrangement links TRBV5-1 to TRBJ2-1; 8 positions agree with TRBD2. For the CDR3, the DNA is TGCGCCAGCGCGAGACTAGCGAGCAATGAGCAGTTCTTC. This gives the protein CASARLASNEQFF.